Each of the 32 T cell receptor beta chains below was sequenced from the same sample in a study of patients and donors after allogeneic stem cell transplantation. In TCRdb, the RT-PCR reads were re-called with MiXCR into one record per CDR3 protein. Seen here are about 410,000 distinct CDR3 sequences, around 16% observed once, and the top ten hold roughly 7.2%. The sequenced sample was blood, either unsorted or a sorted T cell fraction (not recorded which). The source of these receptors is a human donor who was either an allogeneic HSCT recipient or a stem cell or donor lymphocyte infusion donor (not recorded which). It is not recorded whose cells these are; they may come from a transplant donor.

This chain connects TRBV21-1 to TRBJ1-2. TRBV21-1 is shown as a pseudogene. The CDR3 runs 12 residues. Written as DNA, the CDR3 is TGTGCCAGCAGCATTAGGTCCAAGTGCTACACCTTC. It yields the protein CASSIRSKCYTF.

This rearrangement joins TRBV20-1 to TRBJ2-5; no reliable D call. The germline V gene has CDR1 DFQATT and CDR2 SNEGSKA (reference sequence). The CDR3 has 13 amino acids. V dropped 0 bases and J dropped 4 bases, with 9 bases sitting between them. CDR3: CSARDTGRETQYF. Here the CDR3 DNA reads TGCAGTGCTAGAGATACCGGGCGAGAGACCCAGTACTTC.

V and J are TRBV19 and TRBJ2-7; no clear D gene. The CDR3 covers 15 residues. The V gene lost 0 bases and the J gene lost 2 bases, with 11 bases spanning the gap. Germline V gene sequence: CDR1 LNHDA, CDR2 SQIVND (reference sequence). CDR3 in DNA: TGTGCCAGTAGTATAGATAAAGGCTTCACCTACGAGCAGTACTTC. Its protein is CASSIDKGFTYEQYF.

The CDR3 loop is CASSSWTSGSFETQYF. The CDR3 DNA is TGTGCCAGCAGCTCCTGGACTAGCGGTTCCTTCGAGACCCAGTACTTC. This chain connects TRBV7-8 to TRBJ2-5; 10 bases match TRBD2. The junction had 10 bases not matched to a gene; V was cut back by 4 bases and J by 5 bases. This CDR3 comprises 16 residues. CDR1 is SGHVS and CDR2 is FQNEAQ in the germline V gene.

This clonotype has a handful of counts. The chain has TRBV12-3 or TRBV12-4 and TRBJ2-3; tentatively, D is TRBD1 or TRBD2 (5 bases each). Trimming left V 6 bases short and J 2 bases short, with 18 bases between. This CDR3 spans 16 amino acids. CDR3 bases: TGTGCCAGCAGCCCCGGGACCCTATATAACACAGATACGCAGTATTTT. Translating it yields CASSPGTLYNTDTQYF.

There are a few counts of this clonotype. The rearrangement uses TRBV7-9 and TRBJ2-5; TRBD1 is a possible D gene (6 bases). V was clipped by 7 bases and J by 5 bases, with 11 bases between them. Germline CDR1 is SEHNR and CDR2 is FQNEAQ (reference sequence). The CDR3 covers 12 residues. CDR3 bases: TGTGCCAGCATTCAGGGGACGGAGACCCAGTACTTC. This gives the protein CASIQGTETQYF.

This clonotype occurred many times. The rearrangement joins TRBV12-3 or TRBV12-4 to TRBJ2-7, with 7 bases fitting TRBD1. This CDR3 contains 14 residues. V lost 5 bases and J lost 2; bases outside the gene matches: 6. The DNA for the CDR3 is TGTGCCAGCAGTCGACAGGGTTGGGCCTACGAGCAGTACTTC. Translation gives CASSRQGWAYEQYF.

This clonotype was seen a handful of times. The chain uses TRBV2 and TRBJ2-1, with 7 positions matching TRBD2. The CDR3 is made up of 15 amino acids. Germline trimming cut 5 bases from V and 4 bases from J; bases unmatched to any gene: 8. From germline, CDR1 is SNHLY and CDR2 FYNNEI. The CDR3 DNA reads TGTGCCAGCAGTTTTCTAGCGGAGACATACAATGAGCAGTTCTTC. It is translated as CASSFLAETYNEQFF.

This clonotype was counted only a few times. The rearrangement links TRBV9 to TRBJ2-7, with 9 nucleotides matching TRBD1. The junction had 2 bases not matched to a gene; V was cut back by 3 bases and J by 4 bases. The CDR3 totals 13 residues. Germline-derived CDR1 and CDR2 are SGDLS and YYNGEE. CDR3 loop: CASSEGQGYEQYF. As DNA, the CDR3 is TGTGCCAGCAGCGAGGGACAGGGTTACGAGCAGTACTTC.

This clonotype was picked up a small number of times. The rearrangement uses TRBV10-3 and TRBJ1-4; 7 nucleotides align to TRBD1. In germline, CDR1 is ENHRY, CDR2 SYGVKD. The J segment lost 12 bases and the V segment lost 10 bases, leaving 14 bases of the junction unmatched. The CDR3 is made up of 13 amino acids. CDR3 coding DNA: TGTGCCAGCGCGGGACAGCCAATAGAAGAACTGTTTTTT. Translating gives CASAGQPIEELFF.

The chain combines TRBV5-1 with TRBJ1-6; 9 bases map to TRBD1. The V segment lost 0 bases and the J segment 5 bases; nucleotides outside the gene matches: 3. CDR1 is SGHRS and CDR2 is YFSETQ in the germline V gene. The CDR3 is made up of 16 amino acids. CDR3 nucleotide sequence: TGCGCCAGCAGCTTGGACTGGACAGGGGATAATTCACCCCTCCACTTT. Protein: CASSLDWTGDNSPLHF.

This clonotype was counted a few times. This sequence joins TRBV5-1 and TRBJ2-7; TRBD1 aligns across 7 bases. CDR3 length: 14 amino acids. Per the germline V gene, CDR1 is SGHRS and CDR2 is YFSETQ. V gave up 1 base and J gave up 6 bases; unmatched junction bases: 7. The CDR3 region is CASSLRGPYIEQYF. Here the CDR3 DNA reads TGCGCCAGCAGCTTGAGGGGGCCCTACATCGAGCAGTACTTC.

The table lists this clonotype with a few counts. This chain joins TRBV9 and TRBJ2-2; D is uncertain. The ends were cut back, 0 bases at V and 1 base at J, with 4 bases in the middle. CDR3 length: 14 residues. Per the germline V gene, CDR1 is SGDLS and CDR2 is YYNGEE. The CDR3 sequence is CASSVGRNTGELFF. In nucleotides, the CDR3 is TGTGCCAGCAGCGTAGGGCGGAACACCGGGGAGCTGTTTTTT.

This chain links TRBV6-2 or TRBV6-3 with TRBJ1-5; D call uncertain. The germline V and J ends were trimmed by 6 bases and 3 bases, with 15 bases remaining between them. Germline V gives CDR1 MNHEY, CDR2 SVGEGT. CDR3 length equals 15 residues. The chain's CDR3 is CASRMATKNNQPQHF. The DNA of the CDR3 is TGTGCCAGCAGAATGGCCACCAAGAACAATCAGCCCCAGCATTTT.

V and J are TRBV12-3 or TRBV12-4 and TRBJ2-2, with 9 bases that match TRBD2. V was pared by 8 bases and J by 3 bases, with 10 bases of the junction left unmatched. The CDR3 runs 16 residues. CDR3 sequence (DNA): TGTGCCAGCGGATTTAGCGGGAGTATGGACACCGGGGAGCTGTTTTTT. This sequence encodes CASGFSGSMDTGELFF.

The chain links TRBV3-1 to TRBJ2-5; 15 bases line up with TRBD2. CDR3 length: 17 residues. Losses at the gene ends were 3 bases for V and 2 bases for J; bases not matched to a gene: 4. CDR1 is LGHDT, CDR2 YNNKEL, per germline (reference sequence). The CDR3 sequence: CASSQGLAGGFQETQYF. As DNA, the CDR3 is TGTGCCAGCAGCCAGGGACTAGCGGGGGGATTTCAAGAGACCCAGTACTTC.

The chain recombines TRBV7-2 with TRBJ1-2, with a weak D call TRBD1 (6 bases). Deletions cut 1 base from V and 4 bases from J, with 10 bases between. The CDR3 is 14 residues long. Per germline, CDR1 SGHTA and CDR2 FQGNSA. CDR3 region: CASSLDGTLYGYTF. CDR3 DNA: TGTGCCAGCAGCTTAGACGGGACACTCTATGGCTACACCTTC.

The chain is built from TRBV6-5 and TRBJ2-1, with D possibly being TRBD1 or TRBD2 (6 bases each). This CDR3 has 17 residues. Germline CDR1 MNHEY, CDR2 SVGAGI. V was trimmed by 0 bases and J by 3 bases, leaving 15 bases between them. DNA for the CDR3: TGTGCCAGCAGTTACTCGAGTTCCGGGGGCGGCTACAATGAGCAGTTCTTC. Translated, it gives CASSYSSSGGGYNEQFF.

This clonotype has a handful of counts. The chain uses TRBV6-4 and TRBJ1-4; D remains ambiguous. CDR1 MRHNA and CDR2 SNTAGT come from the germline V gene. The V and J ends lost 11 bases and 0 bases respectively, with 19 bases between them. CDR3 length: 16 amino acids. CDR3 amino acids: CAATREGPATNEKLFF. CDR3 DNA sequence: TGTGCCGCGACAAGAGAGGGTCCTGCAACTAATGAAAAACTGTTTTTT.

The V gene is TRBV6-1, the J gene TRBJ2-4; 7 bases are a match to TRBD2. Germline trimming cut 8 bases from V and 2 bases from J; bases unmatched to any gene: 6. The CDR3 has 14 residues. CDR1 is MNHNS and CDR2 is SASEGT in the germline V gene. CDR3 sequence (DNA): TGTGCCAGCGGTGCGGGAGTTTCCAAAAACATTCAGTACTTC. Its protein product is CASGAGVSKNIQYF.

The table lists this clonotype with a few counts. The chain is built from TRBV20-1 and TRBJ1-1, with D perhaps matching TRBD1 (5 bases). The CDR3 is 11 amino acids. Germline CDR1 and CDR2: DFQATT and SNEGSKA (reference sequence). Here the CDR3 reads CRGVGNTEAFF. The CDR3 DNA reads TGCAGAGGGGTCGGGAACACTGAAGCTTTCTTT.

This clonotype showed up many times. The rearrangement joins TRBV12-3 or TRBV12-4 to TRBJ2-2, with D possibly matching TRBD1 (5 bases). The CDR3 length is 15 residues. The V end lost 3 bases, the J end lost 4 bases, and 12 bases lay between the germline ends. CDR3 residues: CASSFGAVATGELFF. In DNA, the CDR3 is TGTGCCAGCAGTTTTGGGGCGGTGGCCACCGGGGAGCTGTTTTTT.

This clonotype showed up just a few times. This rearrangement joins TRBV4-1 to TRBJ2-1; 7 nucleotides agree with TRBD2. There are 21 residues in the CDR3. Per the germline V gene, CDR1 is MGHRA and CDR2 is YSYEKL. Unmatched junction bases numbered 21, after V lost 0 bases and J lost 4 bases. The CDR3: CASSQDRAWRELGFNYNEQFF. CDR3 in DNA: TGCGCCAGCAGCCAAGATCGGGCTTGGCGGGAGTTGGGTTTTAATTACAATGAGCAGTTCTTC.

Concerning this clonotype: This could be a read error, since a much larger clone is one nucleotide away. Here the CDR3 DNA reads TGTGCCAGCAGCTCCAGCGGGAGGGACACAGATACGCAGTATTTT. This gives the protein CASSSSGRDTDTQYF. V gene TRBV7-3 combines with J gene TRBJ2-3, with TRBD2 matching over 10 bases. Germline CDR1 and CDR2: SGHTA and FQGTGA. The CDR3 totals 15 residues. Germline trimming cut 4 bases from V and 2 bases from J; bases unmatched to any gene: 3. The full variable domain, in which reference TRBV7-3 and TRBJ2-3 provide the parts outside the CDR3, is GAGVSQTPSNKVTEKGKYVELRCDPISGHTALYWYRQSLGQGPEFLIYFQGTGAADDSGLPNDRFFAVRPEGSVSTLKIQRTERGDSAVYLCASSSSGRDTDTQYFGPGTRLTVL.

This clonotype was recorded a few times. V and J are TRBV2 and TRBJ1-1; D unclear. The germline gives CDR1 SNHLY, CDR2 FYNNEI. Trimming left V 8 bases short and J 0 bases short, with 13 bases between. There are 14 residues in the CDR3. CDR3 coding DNA: TGTGCCAGCCTGCCCGGAGGGTTGAACACTGAAGCTTTCTTT. Translating it yields CASLPGGLNTEAFF.

This clonotype was observed a handful of times. This sequence joins TRBV27 and TRBJ2-7, with D tentatively TRBD2 (6 bases). Germline V gene sequence: CDR1 MNHEY, CDR2 SMNVEV (reference sequence). This CDR3 spans 15 amino acids. The V and J ends lost 5 bases and 5 bases respectively, with 19 bases between them. The CDR3, as DNA: TGTGCCAGCAGTCCCTTGGGGCTAGCGAGGCACGAGCAGTACTTC. It is translated as CASSPLGLARHEQYF.

This clonotype occurred a few times. The chain couples TRBV4-3 to TRBJ1-6; no clear D gene. This CDR3 contains 14 residues. Germline loops: CDR1 LGHNA, CDR2 YSLEER. The V and J ends lost 1 base and 10 bases respectively, with 11 bases between them. The CDR3 DNA reads as TGCGCCAGCAGCCAAGTCATGGGCGACTCACCCCTCCACTTT. Protein product: CASSQVMGDSPLHF.

V is TRBV2 and J is TRBJ2-7; D is ambiguous. CDR1 and CDR2 from the germline V gene are SNHLY and FYNNEI. This CDR3 spans 12 amino acids. The V and J ends lost 6 bases and 10 bases respectively, with 16 bases between them. This CDR3 is CASSPERYSQYF. In nucleotides, the CDR3 is TGTGCCAGCAGCCCGGAGAGGTACTCACAGTACTTC.

This clonotype has only a few counts. The V and J genes are TRBV15 and TRBJ2-7; 8 positions agree with TRBD1. The CDR3 is made up of 15 amino acids. Losses at the gene ends were 5 bases for V and 5 bases for J; bases not matched to a gene: 11. The germline V gene encodes CDR1 LNHNV and CDR2 YYDKDF (reference sequence). Here the CDR3 DNA reads TGTGCCACCAGCTCCCCCGGACAGGGAGGACACGAGCAGTACTTC. Residues: CATSSPGQGGHEQYF.

This clonotype was counted between two and nine times. The chain combines TRBV11-2 with TRBJ1-1; no reliable D call. The germline V and J ends were trimmed by 2 bases and 5 bases, with 9 bases remaining between them. Germline V CDR1 and CDR2: SGHAT, FQNNGV. This CDR3 region has 13 residues. In nucleotides, the CDR3 is TGTGCCAGCAGCTTAATAGATCAGACTGAAGCTTTCTTT. This gives the protein CASSLIDQTEAFF. The full variable domain, rest sourced from reference TRBV11-2 and TRBJ1-1, is EAGVAQSPRYKIIEKRQSVAFWCNPISGHATLYWYQQILGQGPKLLIQFQNNGVVDDSQLPKDRFSAERLKGVDSTLKIQPAKLEDSAVYLCASSLIDQTEAFFGQGTRLTVV.

The gene calls are TRBV5-1 and TRBJ2-1, with 8 bases lining up with TRBD2. Per the germline V gene, CDR1 is SGHRS and CDR2 is YFSETQ. The length of the CDR3 is 17 residues. V lost 3 bases to trimming and J lost 6 bases; unmatched junction nucleotides: 14. CDR3 sequence: CASSSLGTSLKANEQFF. DNA of the CDR3: TGCGCCAGCAGCTCGCTAGGGACTAGTTTAAAGGCCAATGAGCAGTTCTTC.

The chain joins TRBV12-3 or TRBV12-4 to TRBJ1-3, with D perhaps TRBD1 (5 bases). This CDR3 has 16 residues. V lost 3 bases and J lost 0, with 12 bases in between. CDR3 protein: CASSFWQGPSGNTIYF. Written as DNA, the CDR3 is TGTGCCAGCAGTTTTTGGCAGGGTCCCTCTGGAAACACCATATATTTT.